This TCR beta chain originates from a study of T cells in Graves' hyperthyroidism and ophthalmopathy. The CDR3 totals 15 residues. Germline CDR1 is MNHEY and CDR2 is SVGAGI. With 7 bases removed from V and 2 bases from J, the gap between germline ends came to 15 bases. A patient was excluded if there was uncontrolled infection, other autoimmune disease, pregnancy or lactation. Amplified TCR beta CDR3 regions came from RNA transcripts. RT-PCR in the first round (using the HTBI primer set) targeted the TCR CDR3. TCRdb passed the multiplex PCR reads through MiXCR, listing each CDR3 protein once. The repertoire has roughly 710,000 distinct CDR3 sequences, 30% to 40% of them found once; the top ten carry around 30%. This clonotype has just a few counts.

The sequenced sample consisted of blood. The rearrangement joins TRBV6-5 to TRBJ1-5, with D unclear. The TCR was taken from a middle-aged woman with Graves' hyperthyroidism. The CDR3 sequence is CASKQVHFGNQPQHF. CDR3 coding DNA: TGTGCCAGCAAACAAGTTCACTTTGGCAATCAGCCCCAGCATTTT.